What follows is one T cell receptor beta chain and its context. Its matching antigen is unknown. The sample originates from a study of identical twins. Overall study results and limits: There was more out-of-frame TCR alpha sharing in monozygotic twins than models estimated.

Trimming left V 4 bases short and J 5 bases short, with 17 bases between. Germline lookup yields CDR1 MDHEN and CDR2 SYDVKM. This CDR3 has 15 residues. TCRdb re-called the 5' RACE reads through MiXCR, storing one row per CDR3 protein. The sample carries about 340,000 distinct CDR3 sequences, approximately 13% recorded once. These data were also reused for a study on yellow fever vaccine responses in identical twins.

The rearrangement uses TRBV28 and TRBJ2-5, with D possibly matching TRBD1 (6 bases). The sample was CD8+ T cells sorted from blood. The sequence was obtained from a woman aged 18 to 35 in good health. CDR3 nucleotides: TGTGCCAGCAGTTCCCGACAGGATTTTTCTGAGACCCAGTACTTC. Protein sequence: CASSSRQDFSETQYF. The full variable domain, rest sourced from reference TRBV28 and TRBJ2-5, is DVKVTQSSRYLVKRTGEKVFLECVQDMDHENMFWYRQDPGLGLRLIYFSYDVKMKEKGDIPEGYSVSREKKERFSLILESASTNQTSMYLCASSSRQDFSETQYFGPGTRLLVL.